This T cell receptor (beta chain) was obtained from a study of cytomegalovirus exposure and HLA in healthy donors. V gave up 2 bases and J gave up 4 bases; unmatched junction bases: 8. CDR3 length: 16 amino acids. The V gene's germline CDR1 is MNHEY and CDR2 SVGAGI. This clone was counted a single time. The study ran its PCR with 60 Vbeta and 13 Jbeta primers. Measured with immunoSEQ multiplex PCR; TCRdb has only the in-frame clones, and not every one. The sample records approximately 77,000 clones, just over 70% being singletons. This clonotype originated in a man in his sixties in good health and CMV-seropositive. The sample comprised PBMCs. The J gene is TRBJ2-7, the V gene TRBV6-5, with 10 bases aligning to TRBD1. The CDR3: CASSYAAGTGVYEQYF. DNA for the CDR3: TGTGCCAGCAGTTACGCAGCCGGGACAGGGGTTTACGAGCAGTACTTC.